The subject of this entry is one T cell receptor (beta chain). Its antigen is not known. The sample belongs to a study of T cells expressing NK-cell markers. Background on the study: The study drew TCR beta repertoires from sorted CD3+CD56+NKG2C+, CD3+CD56+NKG2C- and CD3+CD56-NKG2C+ T cells. There were seven HCMV-seropositive donors and one seronegative donor among the eight sequenced.

5'RACE template switching with UMIs generated TCR beta cDNA. TCRdb reanalyzed the 5' RACE reads, giving one entry per CDR3 protein sequence and no DNA. Here the sample table reports 500,000 to 700,000 distinct CDR3 sequences. Overall study results and limits: These clonotypes additionally ranked first within the CD3+CD56-NKG2C+ fraction of a handful of donors.

This receptor was obtained from a man younger than 35 in good health. The sequencing sample was made of blood T cells: a sorted CD56 or NKG2C T cell subset, CD4+ or CD8+ T cells, or bulk PBMC T cells (not recorded which).

CDR3 in amino acids: CSAEPRQGGTYEQYF. The rearrangement links TRBV20-1 to TRBJ2-7; TCRdb's D call of TRBD1 is untestable without DNA. CDR1 is DFQATT, CDR2 SNEGSKA, per germline (reference sequence). The CDR3 has 15 residues.